Detailed here is one T cell receptor beta chain. The sample is drawn from a study of identical twins. TCRdb fed the 5' RACE reads into MiXCR, producing one record per CDR3 protein. This sample yields hundreds of thousands of distinct CDR3 sequences, of which 15% to 20% are seen a single time; around 13% belongs to the top ten. This sample also appeared in a second study, on T cells expressing NK-cell markers.

The sequencing input was PBMCs. This sequence was found in a woman younger than 35 in good health.

In DNA, the CDR3 is TGTGCCAGCAGCTTAGCGTACCGCGGACAGTTCTCCTACGAGCAGTACTTC. Protein: CASSLAYRGQFSYEQYF. V and J are TRBV7-6 and TRBJ2-7; D is possibly TRBD1 (6 bases). V lost 0 bases, J lost 0 bases, and 15 bases lay in between. This CDR3 is built from 17 residues. Germline V gives CDR1 SGHVS, CDR2 FNYEAQ.